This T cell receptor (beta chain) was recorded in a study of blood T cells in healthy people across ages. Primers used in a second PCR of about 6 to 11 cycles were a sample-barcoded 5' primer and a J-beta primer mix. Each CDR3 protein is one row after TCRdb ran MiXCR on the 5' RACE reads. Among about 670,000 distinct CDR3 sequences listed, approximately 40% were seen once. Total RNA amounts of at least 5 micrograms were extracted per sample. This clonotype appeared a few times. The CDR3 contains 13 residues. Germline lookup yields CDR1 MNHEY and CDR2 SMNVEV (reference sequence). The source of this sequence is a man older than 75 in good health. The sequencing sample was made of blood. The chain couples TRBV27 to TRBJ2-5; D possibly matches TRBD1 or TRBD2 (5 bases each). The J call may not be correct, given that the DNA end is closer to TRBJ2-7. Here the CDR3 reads CASTGASFGEQYF. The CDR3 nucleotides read TGTGCCAGCACTGGGGCTAGCTTCGGCGAGCAGTACTTC.